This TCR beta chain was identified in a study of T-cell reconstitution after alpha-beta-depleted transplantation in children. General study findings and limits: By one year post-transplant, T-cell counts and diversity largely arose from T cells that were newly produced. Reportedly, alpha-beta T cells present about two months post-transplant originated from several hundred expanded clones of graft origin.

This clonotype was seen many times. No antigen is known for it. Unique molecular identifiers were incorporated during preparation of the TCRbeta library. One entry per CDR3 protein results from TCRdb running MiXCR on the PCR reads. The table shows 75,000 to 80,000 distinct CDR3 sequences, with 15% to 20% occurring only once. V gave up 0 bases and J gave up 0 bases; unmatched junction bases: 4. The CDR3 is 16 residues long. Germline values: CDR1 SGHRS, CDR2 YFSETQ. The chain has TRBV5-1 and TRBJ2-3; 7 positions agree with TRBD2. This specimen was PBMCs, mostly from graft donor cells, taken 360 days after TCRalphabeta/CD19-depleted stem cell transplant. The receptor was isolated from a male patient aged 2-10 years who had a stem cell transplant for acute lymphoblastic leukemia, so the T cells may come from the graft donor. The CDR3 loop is CASSLGLAASTDTQYF. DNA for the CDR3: TGCGCCAGCAGCTTGGGTCTAGCGGCTAGCACAGATACGCAGTATTTT.